Listed here are 18 T cell receptor beta chains from one sample, sequenced in a study of blood T cell repertoires in COVID-19. Sequencing was performed with immunoSEQ multiplex PCR; in TCRdb, only in-frame clones are kept and a portion is missing. The sample has 110,000 to 150,000 clones, roughly four fifths seen once. Sequenced: peripheral blood. The receptors come from a human donor in a cohort sampled during active COVID-19.

The chain couples TRBV4-1 to TRBJ2-3, with 10 positions matching TRBD1. The CDR3 is made up of 17 amino acids. CDR1 is MGHRA and CDR2 is YSYEKL in the germline V gene. V lost 4 bases to trimming and J lost 3 bases; unmatched junction nucleotides: 10. CDR3 residues: CASSLSGTGAGTDTQYF. Here the CDR3 DNA reads TGCGCCAGCAGCCTGTCCGGGACAGGGGCTGGGACAGATACGCAGTATTTT.

The rearrangement uses TRBV19 and TRBJ1-6, with D possibly being TRBD1 (5 bases). This CDR3 region has 15 residues. Between the trimmed V and J ends, which lost 7 bases and 7 bases, there was a span of 17 bases. CDR1 is LNHDA, CDR2 SQIVND, per germline (reference sequence). DNA of the CDR3: TGTGCCAGTACCCAAAAGGGGAGGGCGAATTCACCCCTCCACTTT. It translates to CASTQKGRANSPLHF. The full variable domain, with the rest looked up from reference TRBV19 and TRBJ1-6, is DGGITQSPKYLFRKEGQNVTLSCEQNLNHDAMYWYRQDPGQGLRLIYYSQIVNDFQKGDIAEGYSVSREKKESFPLTVTSAQKNPTAFYLCASTQKGRANSPLHFGNGTRLTVT.

The CDR3 spells CASSPGRETGELFF. CDR3 nucleotide sequence: TGTGCCAGCAGCCCCGGGAGGGAAACCGGGGAGCTGTTTTTT. The chain is built from TRBV5-4 and TRBJ2-2; 8 bases align to TRBD2. V gave up 4 bases and J gave up 5 bases; unmatched junction bases: 4. Germline CDR1 SGHNT, CDR2 YYREEE (reference sequence). The CDR3 sequence is 14 residues long. Variable domain in full (rest from reference TRBV5-4 and TRBJ2-2): ETGVTQSPTHLIKTRGQQVTLRCSSQSGHNTVSWYQQALGQGPQFIFQYYREEENGRGNFPPRFSGLQFPNYSSELNVNALELDDSALYLCASSPGRETGELFFGEGSRLTVL.

The chain combines TRBV21-1 with TRBJ1-6; no check of the table's D call, TRBD1, against the DNA was made. TRBV21-1 is a pseudogene. This CDR3 has 18 amino acids. The CDR3 sequence is CASGRDSPLTLHNSPLHF. The CDR3 DNA follows: TGTGCCAGCGGCCGGGACAGTCCCCTTACCTTACATAATTCACCCCTCCACTTT.

The chain's CDR3 is CATSENRGIIDTQYF. DNA of the CDR3: TGTGCCACCAGTGAAAACAGGGGGATCATAGATACGCAGTATTTT. The chain joins TRBV24-1 to TRBJ2-3, with 8 bases identical to TRBD1. After removal of 4 bases from V and 5 bases from J, the junction contained 7 bases not matched to a gene. CDR1 and CDR2 from the germline V gene are KGHDR and SFDVKD. The CDR3 is 15 amino acids.

The V and J genes are TRBV9 and TRBJ2-4, with D perhaps TRBD1 (6 bases). There are 17 residues in the CDR3. Germline V gene lookup returns CDR1 SGDLS and CDR2 YYNGEE. V was pared by 4 bases and J by 0 bases, with 17 bases between. The CDR3 region has the DNA TGTGCCAGCAGCATGGCCGCCGGACAGATAGCCAAAAACATTCAGTACTTC. This gives the protein CASSMAAGQIAKNIQYF.

This clone was picked up a small number of times. The chain carries TRBV5-5 and TRBJ1-4, with D possibly being TRBD1 (6 bases). This CDR3 has 14 residues. The V end lost 4 bases, the J end lost 5 bases, and 12 bases lay between the germline ends. Germline V gene lookup returns CDR1 SGHKS and CDR2 YYEKEE (reference sequence). CDR3 DNA sequence: TGTGCCAGCAGCACAGGTACAGGGAATGAAAAACTGTTTTTT. Residues: CASSTGTGNEKLFF. The full variable domain, in which reference TRBV5-5 and TRBJ1-4 provide the parts outside the CDR3, is DAGVTQSPTHLIKTRGQQVTLRCSPISGHKSVSWYQQVLGQGPQFIFQYYEKEERGRGNFPDRFSARQFPNYSSELNVNALLLGDSALYLCASSTGTGNEKLFFGSGTQLSVL.

The V and J genes are TRBV27 and TRBJ2-1; TRBD2 matches 8 bases. The germline CDR1 and CDR2 sequences are MNHEY and SMNVEV (reference sequence). The CDR3 is made up of 13 amino acids. V shed 6 bases, J shed 15 bases, and the junction held 13 bases outside the gene matches. The CDR3 sequence is CASSSPGGGVGFF. The CDR3 nucleotides read TGTGCCAGCAGCTCCCCCGGGGGGGGAGTGGGGTTCTTC.

This clone came up a few times. Written as DNA, the CDR3 is TGTGCCAGCAATAGCCATCAGGGGGCTGGGGAGACCCAGTACTTC. This translates into CASNSHQGAGETQYF. The chain carries TRBV2 and TRBJ2-5, with TRBD1 matching 8 bases. CDR1 and CDR2 (germline): SNHLY, FYNNEI. The length of the CDR3 is 15 residues. The V and J ends lost 7 bases and 5 bases, in that order; junction bases with no gene match: 12. Together with reference TRBV2 and TRBJ2-5, the CDR3 gives the full variable domain: EPEVTQTPSHQVTQMGQEVILRCVPISNHLYFYWYRQILGQKVEFLVSFYNNEISEKSEIFDDQFSVERPDGSNFTLKIRSTKLEDSAMYFCASNSHQGAGETQYFGPGTRLLVL.

The chain carries TRBV19 and TRBJ2-7; no definite D call. Trimming took 3 bases from V and 7 from J, leaving 16 bases between them. CDR3 length: 14 amino acids. Germline loops: CDR1 LNHDA, CDR2 SQIVND (reference sequence). CDR3 amino acids: CASSIQTAGGEQYF. The CDR3 coding sequence is TGTGCCAGTAGTATCCAAACAGCTGGTGGAGAGCAGTACTTC.

J is TRBJ1-1 and V is TRBV11-3, with D unclear. Germline V lookup: CDR1 SGHNT, CDR2 YENEEA. This CDR3 has 13 residues. Trimming took 0 bases from V and 1 from J, leaving 3 bases between them. The CDR3 DNA is TGTGCCAGCAGCTTAGACAGGAACACTGAAGCTTTCTTT. Its protein product is CASSLDRNTEAFF.

This chain joins TRBV6-5 and TRBJ1-3; D is undetermined. Germline loops: CDR1 MNHEY, CDR2 SVGAGI. V was pared by 2 bases and J by 10 bases, with 12 bases between. This CDR3 is built from 13 residues. CDR3 region: CASSYDGSRTIYF. The CDR3 DNA reads as TGTGCCAGCAGTTACGATGGTTCTCGGACCATATATTTT.

This chain joins TRBV6-5 and TRBJ2-5; 9 nucleotides match TRBD2. CDR3 size: 13 residues. J gave up 5 bases and V 7 bases, and 5 bases lay outside the gene matches. Germline loops: CDR1 MNHEY, CDR2 SVGAGI. The CDR3 sequence: CASIPSGGETQYF. The CDR3 bases are TGTGCCAGCATTCCAAGCGGGGGGGAGACCCAGTACTTC.

This CDR3 is CASSSRGGGPYEQYF. Written as DNA, the CDR3 is TGTGCCAGCAGTTCACGTGGCGGGGGGCCCTACGAGCAGTACTTC. The rearrangement links TRBV6-5 to TRBJ2-7; 8 positions agree with TRBD2. CDR3 size: 15 residues. The germline CDR1 and CDR2 sequences are MNHEY and SVGAGI. V shed 4 bases, J shed 2 bases, and the junction held 7 bases outside the gene matches.

This chain connects TRBV5-6 to TRBJ2-3; the D gene is possibly TRBD2 (5 bases). The ends were cut back, 4 bases at V and 2 bases at J, with 8 bases in the middle. The germline V gene encodes CDR1 SGHDT and CDR2 YYEEEE. CDR3 length: 13 residues. CDR3 region: CASSTGNTDTQYF. DNA for the CDR3: TGTGCCAGCAGCACCGGGAACACAGATACGCAGTATTTT.

The DNA for the CDR3 is TGTGCCAGCAGTTCCCTCCAACAGGGGAGGAATGAGCAGTTCTTC. Translation: CASSSLQQGRNEQFF. V is TRBV27 and J is TRBJ2-1, with D perhaps TRBD1 (7 bases). CDR3 length equals 15 residues. Germline CDR1 and CDR2: MNHEY and SMNVEV (reference sequence). V gave up 4 bases and J gave up 7 bases, with 17 bases separating them.

V and J are TRBV24-1 and TRBJ1-4; D is ambiguous. Germline V gene sequence: CDR1 KGHDR, CDR2 SFDVKD. This CDR3 spans 17 amino acids. The germline V and J ends were trimmed by 5 bases and 5 bases, with 20 bases remaining between them. This CDR3 reads CATSAPPVTSPNEKLFF. The CDR3, as DNA: TGTGCCACCAGTGCCCCTCCCGTGACATCACCGAATGAAAAACTGTTTTTT.

The V and J genes are TRBV9 and TRBJ2-2; D is uncertain. The V end lost 6 bases, the J end lost 0 bases, and 18 bases lay between the germline ends. This CDR3 has 17 amino acids. Germline loops: CDR1 SGDLS, CDR2 YYNGEE. This CDR3 is CASTVHFWAANTGELFF. The DNA of the CDR3 is TGTGCCAGCACCGTGCATTTCTGGGCTGCGAACACCGGGGAGCTGTTTTTT. Full variable domain (missing parts from reference TRBV9 and TRBJ2-2): DSGVTQTPKHLITATGQRVTLRCSPRSGDLSVYWYQQSLDQGLQFLIQYYNGEERAKGNILERFSAQQFPDLHSELNLSSLELGDSALYFCASTVHFWAANTGELFFGEGSRLTVL.